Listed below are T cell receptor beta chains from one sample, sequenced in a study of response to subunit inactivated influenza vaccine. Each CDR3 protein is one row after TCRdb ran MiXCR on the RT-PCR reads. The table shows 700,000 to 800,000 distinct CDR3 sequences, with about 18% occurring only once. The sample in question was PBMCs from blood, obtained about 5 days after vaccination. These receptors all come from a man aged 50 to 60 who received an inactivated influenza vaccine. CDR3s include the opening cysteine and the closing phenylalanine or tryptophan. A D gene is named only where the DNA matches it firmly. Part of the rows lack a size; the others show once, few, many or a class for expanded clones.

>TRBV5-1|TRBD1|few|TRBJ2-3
TGCGCCAGCAGCTTCGGCGGGACAGGGCGGACAGATACGCAGTATTTT
CASSFGGTGRTDTQYF
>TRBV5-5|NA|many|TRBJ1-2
TGTGCCAGCACCTGGGGTATCTACGGGGGGGACTATGGCTACACCTTC
CASTWGIYGGDYGYTF
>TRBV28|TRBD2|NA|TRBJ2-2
TGTGCCAGCAGTTTTGGTTTTATTCGCGGCGGGGGGAACACCGGGGAGCTGTTTTTT
CASSFGFIRGGGNTGELFF
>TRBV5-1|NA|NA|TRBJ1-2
TGCGCCAGCAGCCCCGGGACACCCAACTATGGCTACACCTTC
CASSPGTPNYGYTF
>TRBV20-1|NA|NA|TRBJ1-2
TGCAGTGCTAGAGATCGGCCTGTTATTTATGGCTACACCTTC
CSARDRPVIYGYTF
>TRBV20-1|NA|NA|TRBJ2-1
TGCAGTGCTAGAGATATCGGGTCCCAACCCGACCCGGAGCAGTTCTTC
CSARDIGSQPDPEQFF
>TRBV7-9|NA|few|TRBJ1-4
TGTGCCAGCAGCTCAAACAGGGCCACTAATGAAAAACTGTTTTTT
CASSSNRATNEKLFF
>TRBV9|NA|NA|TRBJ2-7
TGTGCCAGCAACCGGGACGGGACCTACGAGCAGTACTTC
CASNRDGTYEQYF
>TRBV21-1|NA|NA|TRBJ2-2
TGTGCCAGCAGCAAGGGGGGGACCTTGGGGGTCACCGGGGAGCTGTTTTTT
CASSKGGTLGVTGELFF
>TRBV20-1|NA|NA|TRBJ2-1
TGCAGTGCTAGTCGGGGGGCTCTGGGCAATGAGCAGTTCTTC
CSASRGALGNEQFF
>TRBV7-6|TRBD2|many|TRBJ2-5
TGTGCCAGCAGCCCCTGGGTTGGGACTAGCGGATTACAAGAGACCCAGTACTTC
CASSPWVGTSGLQETQYF
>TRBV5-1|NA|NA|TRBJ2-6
TGCGCCAGCAGACCTCTGGAACAGCGCTCTGGGGCCAACGTCCTGACTTTC
CASRPLEQRSGANVLTF
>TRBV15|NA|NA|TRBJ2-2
TGTGCCACCAGCAGGGGGGACAACACCGGGGAGCTGTTTTTT
CATSRGDNTGELFF
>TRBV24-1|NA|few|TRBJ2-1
TGTGCCACCCGCGGCACCGCAAACTACAATGAGCAGTTCTTC
CATRGTANYNEQFF
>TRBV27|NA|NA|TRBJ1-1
TGTGCCAGCAGTTTCGGCCTAGGGACTGAAGCTTTCTTT
CASSFGLGTEAFF
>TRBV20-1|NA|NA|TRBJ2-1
TGCAGTGCTAGAGATTGGGGGAATGAGCAGTTCTTC
CSARDWGNEQFF
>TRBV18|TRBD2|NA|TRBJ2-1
TGTGCCAGCTCACCCGGGGCGGGAGAGGTCCAGTTCTTC
CASSPGAGEVQFF
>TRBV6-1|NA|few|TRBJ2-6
TGTGCCAGCAGTAAGGAGGTTGGGACTGGGGCCAACGTCCTGACTTTC
CASSKEVGTGANVLTF
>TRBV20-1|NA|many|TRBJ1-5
TGCAGTGCAACAGACGTAGGGGATAGCAATCAGCCCCAGCATTTT
CSATDVGDSNQPQHF
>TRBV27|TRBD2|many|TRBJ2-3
TGTGCCAGCAGTTTATCATACTGGACTAGCGGGGGACTCAAAAAATACACAGATACGCAGTATTTT
CASSLSYWTSGGLKKYTDTQYF
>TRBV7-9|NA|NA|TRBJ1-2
TGTGCCAGCAGCCCCCCAGGGATGGGGAACTATGGCTACACCTTC
CASSPPGMGNYGYTF
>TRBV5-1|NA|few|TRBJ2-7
TGCGCCAGCAGCTTGGTCCCTTCGACAGTCCCCTACGAGCAGTACTTC
CASSLVPSTVPYEQYF
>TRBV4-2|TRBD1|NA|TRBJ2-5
TGTGCCAGCAGCCAGGACAGGTACCAAGAGACCCAGTACTTC
CASSQDRYQETQYF
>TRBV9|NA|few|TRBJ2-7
TGTGCCAGCAGCCCCGGGGGACAGTCGCTTGGAGAGCAGTACTTC
CASSPGGQSLGEQYF